This T cell receptor (beta chain) was documented in a study of graft-versus-host responses after intestinal transplantation. Profiled with immunoSEQ multiplex PCR; TCRdb holds only in-frame clones, not every one. The data hold 70,000 to 95,000 clones, with roughly nine tenths observed a single time. Regarding the study as a whole: The recipient marrow held GvH clones, and some of them showed up first in ileum or blood.

As for this clone: Its cognate antigen is unknown.

The TCR sequence derives from a human donor who received an intestinal transplant. The sample in question was unstimulated CD4+ T cells sorted from spleen or lymph node cells, obtained before intestinal transplant.

In DNA form, the CDR3 reads TGTGCCAGCAGCTTATATCAGGGGCCCGAAGCTTTCTTT. This sequence encodes CASSLYQGPEAFF. V usage is TRBV11-2 and J usage is TRBJ1-1, with D tentatively TRBD1 (6 bases). Trimming removed 2 bases from V and 8 bases from J, with 12 bases in between. Germline V gene lookup returns CDR1 SGHAT and CDR2 FQNNGV. The CDR3 runs to 13 residues.